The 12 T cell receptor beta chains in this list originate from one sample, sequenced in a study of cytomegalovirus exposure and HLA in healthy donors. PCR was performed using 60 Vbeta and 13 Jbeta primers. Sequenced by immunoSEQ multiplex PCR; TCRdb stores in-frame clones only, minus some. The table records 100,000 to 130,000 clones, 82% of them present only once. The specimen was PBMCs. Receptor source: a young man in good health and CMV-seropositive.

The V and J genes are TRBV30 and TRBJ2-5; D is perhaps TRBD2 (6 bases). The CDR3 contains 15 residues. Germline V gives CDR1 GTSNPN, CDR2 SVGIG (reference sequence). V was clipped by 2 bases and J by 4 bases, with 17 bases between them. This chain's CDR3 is CAWSFRRGSGETQYF. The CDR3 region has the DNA TGTGCCTGGAGTTTTAGGAGGGGCTCGGGAGAGACCCAGTACTTC.

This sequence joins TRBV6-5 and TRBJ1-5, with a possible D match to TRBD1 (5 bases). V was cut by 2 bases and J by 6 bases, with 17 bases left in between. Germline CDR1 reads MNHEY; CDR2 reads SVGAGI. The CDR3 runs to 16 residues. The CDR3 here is CASSYSPPRVGQPQHF. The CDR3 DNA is TGTGCCAGCAGTTACAGCCCCCCCAGGGTTGGTCAGCCCCAGCATTTT.

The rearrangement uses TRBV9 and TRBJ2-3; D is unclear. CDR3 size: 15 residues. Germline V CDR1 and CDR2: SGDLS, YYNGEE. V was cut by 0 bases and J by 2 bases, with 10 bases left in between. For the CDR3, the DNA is TGTGCCAGCAGCGTAGGTTCCTTCTACACAGATACGCAGTATTTT. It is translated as CASSVGSFYTDTQYF.

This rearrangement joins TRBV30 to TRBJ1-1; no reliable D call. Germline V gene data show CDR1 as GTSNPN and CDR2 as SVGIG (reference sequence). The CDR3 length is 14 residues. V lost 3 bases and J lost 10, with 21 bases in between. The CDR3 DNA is TGTGCCTGGAGCCGGTTAGGAGTATTTTACGTAGCTTTCTTT. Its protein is CAWSRLGVFYVAFF.

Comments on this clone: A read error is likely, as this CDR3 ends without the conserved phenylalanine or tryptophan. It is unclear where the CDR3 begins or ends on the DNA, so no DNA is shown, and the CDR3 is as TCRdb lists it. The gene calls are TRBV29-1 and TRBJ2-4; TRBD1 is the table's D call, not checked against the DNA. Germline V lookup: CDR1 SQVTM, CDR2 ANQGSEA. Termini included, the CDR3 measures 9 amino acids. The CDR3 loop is CSVDGQVRV.

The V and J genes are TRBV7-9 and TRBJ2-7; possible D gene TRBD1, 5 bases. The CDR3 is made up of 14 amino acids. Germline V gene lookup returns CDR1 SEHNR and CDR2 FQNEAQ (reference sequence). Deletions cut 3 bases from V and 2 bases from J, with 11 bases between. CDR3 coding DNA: TGTGCCAGCAGCTTGAACGTGGGGCCCTACGAGCAGTACTTC. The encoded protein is CASSLNVGPYEQYF.

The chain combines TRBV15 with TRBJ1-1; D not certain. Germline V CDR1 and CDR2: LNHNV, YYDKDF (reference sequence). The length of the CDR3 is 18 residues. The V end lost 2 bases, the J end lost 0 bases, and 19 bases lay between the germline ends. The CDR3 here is CATSRTDEYEVMNTEAFF. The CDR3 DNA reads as TGTGCCACCAGCAGAACTGATGAGTATGAAGTAATGAACACTGAAGCTTTCTTT.

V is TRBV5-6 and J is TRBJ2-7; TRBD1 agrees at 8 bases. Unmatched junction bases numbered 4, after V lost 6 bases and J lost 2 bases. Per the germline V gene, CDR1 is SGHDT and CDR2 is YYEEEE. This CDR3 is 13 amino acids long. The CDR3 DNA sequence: TGTGCCAGCACCTGGGGACAGGCCTACGAGCAGTACTTC. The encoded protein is CASTWGQAYEQYF.

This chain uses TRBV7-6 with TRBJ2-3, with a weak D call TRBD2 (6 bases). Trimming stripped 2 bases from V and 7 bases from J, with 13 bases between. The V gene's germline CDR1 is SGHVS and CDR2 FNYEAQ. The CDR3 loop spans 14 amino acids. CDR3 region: CASSLTRDSHTQYF. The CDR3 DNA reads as TGTGCCAGCAGCTTAACCCGGGACTCTCATACGCAGTATTTT.

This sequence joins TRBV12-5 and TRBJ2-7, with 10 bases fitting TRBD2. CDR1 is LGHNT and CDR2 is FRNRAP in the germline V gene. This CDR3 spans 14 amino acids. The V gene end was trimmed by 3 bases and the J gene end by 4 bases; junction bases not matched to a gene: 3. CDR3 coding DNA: TGTGCTAGTGGTTTAGCGGGGGGGCCTTACGAGCAGTACTTC. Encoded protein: CASGLAGGPYEQYF.

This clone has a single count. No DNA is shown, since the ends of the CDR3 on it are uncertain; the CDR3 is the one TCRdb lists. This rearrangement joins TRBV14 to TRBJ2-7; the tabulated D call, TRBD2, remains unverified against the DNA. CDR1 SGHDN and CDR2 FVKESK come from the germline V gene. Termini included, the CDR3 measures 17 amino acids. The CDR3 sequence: CASSQDWGVGISYEQYF.

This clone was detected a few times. The CDR3, as DNA: TGTGCCAGCAGTGAACTCCCGAGATCACCCCTCCACTTT. Its protein is CASSELPRSPLHF. J is TRBJ1-6 and V is TRBV27; D unclear. This CDR3 comprises 13 residues. Germline V gene data show CDR1 as MNHEY and CDR2 as SMNVEV (reference sequence). The ends were cut back, 5 bases at V and 10 bases at J, with 12 bases in the middle.